This entry features one T cell receptor beta chain sequence. Produced via immunoSEQ multiplex PCR; TCRdb's table is partial and in-frame only. Here the sample spans hundreds of thousands of clones, 90% being singletons. The sample originates from a study of blood T cell repertoires in COVID-19. Study overall: The analysed material was cDNA or gDNA that came from T cells, B-cell-depleted T cells, or PBMCs.

Participants spanned ages about 18 to 100 years and resided in about two dozen US areas. Participants had their cohort set by participant-reported clinical history. Resolution of symptoms, clearance, or two negative PCRs was present in recovered Cohort 3 donors. The germline V gene encodes CDR1 SGHKS and CDR2 YYEKEE (reference sequence). The CDR3 has 14 amino acids. Between the trimmed V and J ends, which lost 7 bases and 3 bases, there was a span of 16 bases. The sequence came from a man aged 55 to 70 who had recovered from COVID-19. Sequences were obtained from PBMCs or T cells enriched from blood (not recorded which). The V gene is TRBV5-5, the J gene TRBJ1-1; D unresolved. This CDR3 reads CASGTERLDTEAFF. The CDR3 nucleotides read TGTGCCAGCGGTACAGAGCGGTTGGACACTGAAGCTTTCTTT.